These 3 T cell receptor beta chains came from one sample sequenced in a study of PD-L1 blockade in urothelial cancer. Libraries were prepared by immunoSEQ multiplex PCR; TCRdb keeps only in-frame clonotypes and omits some of them. The repertoire holds 95,000 or so clones, 87% seen once, with approximately 2% in the top ten. The time point is: pretreatment peripheral blood. The material sequenced was PBMCs, taken around atezolizumab (anti-PD-L1) treatment. These receptors were collected from a man between 60 and 75 years old with urothelial cancer.

The V gene is TRBV19, the J gene TRBJ1-1; D might be TRBD1 (5 bases). The CDR3 loop spans 14 amino acids. CDR1 and CDR2 (germline): LNHDA, SQIVND (reference sequence). The ends were cut back, 3 bases at V and 11 bases at J, with 19 bases in the middle. In nucleotides, the CDR3 is TGTGCCAGTAGTATTGGGGGAGGTCAGCCTACGGCTTTCTTT. Its translation is CASSIGGGQPTAFF.

The chain combines TRBV29-1 with TRBJ2-1; D is possibly TRBD1 (5 bases). V dropped 8 bases and J dropped 0 bases, with 11 bases sitting between them. From germline, CDR1 is SQVTM and CDR2 ANQGSEA. CDR3 length: 13 residues. The CDR3 is CSTQESSYNEQFF. CDR3 bases: TGCAGCACACAGGAGAGCTCCTACAATGAGCAGTTCTTC.

The rearrangement uses TRBV5-1 and TRBJ2-1, with D possibly TRBD2 on 7 matching bases. The CDR3 consists of 17 residues. V lost 1 base to trimming and J lost 8 bases, with 22 bases between them. CDR1 is SGHRS and CDR2 is YFSETQ in the germline V gene. The DNA of the CDR3 is TGCGCCAGCAGCTTGAGGTTGGTCGGGGGGCTTCAGGATGAGCAGTTCTTC. It specifies CASSLRLVGGLQDEQFF.